This T cell receptor (beta chain) was identified during a study of shared T cell receptors in the human thymus. Per germline, CDR1 SGHRS and CDR2 YFSETQ. The CDR3 spans 16 residues. V was clipped by 0 bases and J by 0 bases; unmatched bases: 6. Sequenced by immunoSEQ multiplex PCR; TCRdb stores in-frame clones only, minus some. The table has 640,000 or so clones, about 89% seen once; the top ten hold 0.0094%. The data also belong to a second study, concerning human thymus T cells. In that study: In unrelated individuals, thymic repertoires overlapped highly, according to related research.

The sequence was collected from a boy in the first two years of life with a congenital heart defect. The gene calls are TRBV5-1 and TRBJ2-7, with 7 bases aligning to TRBD1. The sample consisted of thymocytes. CDR3 protein: CASSLESGQHSYEQYF. The CDR3 region has the DNA TGCGCCAGCAGCTTGGAATCGGGACAGCACTCCTACGAGCAGTACTTC. Supplemented by reference TRBV5-1 and TRBJ2-7, the full variable domain reads KAGVTQTPRYLIKTRGQQVTLSCSPISGHRSVSWYQQTPGQGLQFLFEYFSETQRNKGNFPGRFSGRQFSNSRSEMNVSTLELGDSALYLCASSLESGQHSYEQYFGPGTRLTVT.